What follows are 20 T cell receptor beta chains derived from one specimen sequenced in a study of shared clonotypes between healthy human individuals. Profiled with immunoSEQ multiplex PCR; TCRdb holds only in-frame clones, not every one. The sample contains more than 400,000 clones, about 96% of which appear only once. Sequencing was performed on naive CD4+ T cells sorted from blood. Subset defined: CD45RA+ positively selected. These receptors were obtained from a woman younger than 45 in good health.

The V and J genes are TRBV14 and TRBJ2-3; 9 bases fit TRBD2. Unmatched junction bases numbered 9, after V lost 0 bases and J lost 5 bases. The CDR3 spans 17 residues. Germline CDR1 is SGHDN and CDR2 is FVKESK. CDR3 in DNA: TGTGCCAGCAGCCAAGATTTTAGCGGGAGTTGGAAAGATACGCAGTATTTT. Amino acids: CASSQDFSGSWKDTQYF.

CDR3 loop: CASSVAGGPGNEQFF. The DNA of the CDR3 is TGTGCCAGTAGTGTTGCGGGAGGGCCGGGCAATGAGCAGTTCTTC. The chain joins TRBV19 to TRBJ2-1; 9 bases fit TRBD2. V was clipped by 5 bases and J by 6 bases; unmatched bases: 8. There are 15 residues in the CDR3. Germline V lookup: CDR1 LNHDA, CDR2 SQIVND (reference sequence). The full variable domain, with the rest looked up from reference TRBV19 and TRBJ2-1, is DGGITQSPKYLFRKEGQNVTLSCEQNLNHDAMYWYRQDPGQGLRLIYYSQIVNDFQKGDIAEGYSVSREKKESFPLTVTSAQKNPTAFYLCASSVAGGPGNEQFFGPGTRLTVL.

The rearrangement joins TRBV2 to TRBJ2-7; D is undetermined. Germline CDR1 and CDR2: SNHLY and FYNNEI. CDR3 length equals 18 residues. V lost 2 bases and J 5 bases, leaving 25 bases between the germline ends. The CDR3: CASSESGDLLLTADEQYF. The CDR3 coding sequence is TGTGCCAGCAGTGAATCTGGCGACCTACTTTTAACTGCGGACGAGCAGTACTTC.

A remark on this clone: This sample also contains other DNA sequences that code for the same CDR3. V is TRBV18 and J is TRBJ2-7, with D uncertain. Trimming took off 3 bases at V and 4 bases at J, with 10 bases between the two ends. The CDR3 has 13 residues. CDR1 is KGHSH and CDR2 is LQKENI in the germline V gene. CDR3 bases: TGTGCCAGCTCACCTAGGGCCACTTACGAGCAGTACTTC. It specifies CASSPRATYEQYF.

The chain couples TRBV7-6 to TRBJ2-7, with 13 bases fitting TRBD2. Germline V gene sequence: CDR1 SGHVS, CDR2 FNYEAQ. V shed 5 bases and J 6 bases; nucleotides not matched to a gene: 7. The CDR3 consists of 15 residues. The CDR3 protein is CASSHGLAGVREQYF. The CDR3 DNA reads TGTGCCAGCAGCCACGGACTAGCGGGAGTCCGCGAGCAGTACTTC.

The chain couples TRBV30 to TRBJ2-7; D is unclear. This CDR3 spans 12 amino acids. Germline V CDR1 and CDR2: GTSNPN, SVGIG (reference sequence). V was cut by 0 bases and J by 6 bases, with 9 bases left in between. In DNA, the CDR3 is TGTGCCTGGAGTGTATCTGCGGCCGAGCAGTACTTC. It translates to CAWSVSAAEQYF.

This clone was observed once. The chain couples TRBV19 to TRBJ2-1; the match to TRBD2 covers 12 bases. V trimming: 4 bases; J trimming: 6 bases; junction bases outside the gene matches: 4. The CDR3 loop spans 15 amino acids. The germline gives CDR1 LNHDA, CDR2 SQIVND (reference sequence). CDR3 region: CASSKLAGGFNEQFF. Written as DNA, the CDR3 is TGTGCCAGTAGTAAACTAGCGGGAGGCTTCAATGAGCAGTTCTTC.

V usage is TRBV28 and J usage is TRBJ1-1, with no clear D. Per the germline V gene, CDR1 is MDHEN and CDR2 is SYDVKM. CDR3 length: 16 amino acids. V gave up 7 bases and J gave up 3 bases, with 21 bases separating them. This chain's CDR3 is CASTLIGWTSDTEAFF. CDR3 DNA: TGTGCCAGCACCCTCATCGGCTGGACTTCCGACACTGAAGCTTTCTTT. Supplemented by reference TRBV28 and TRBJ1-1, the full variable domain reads DVKVTQSSRYLVKRTGEKVFLECVQDMDHENMFWYRQDPGLGLRLIYFSYDVKMKEKGDIPEGYSVSREKKERFSLILESASTNQTSMYLCASTLIGWTSDTEAFFGQGTRLTVV.

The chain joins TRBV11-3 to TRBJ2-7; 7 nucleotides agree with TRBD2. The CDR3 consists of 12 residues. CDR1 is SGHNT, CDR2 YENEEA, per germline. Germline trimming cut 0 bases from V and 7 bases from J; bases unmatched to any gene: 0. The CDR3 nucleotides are TGTGCCAGCAGCTTAGACGGGGGGGAGCAGTACTTC. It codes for CASSLDGGEQYF.

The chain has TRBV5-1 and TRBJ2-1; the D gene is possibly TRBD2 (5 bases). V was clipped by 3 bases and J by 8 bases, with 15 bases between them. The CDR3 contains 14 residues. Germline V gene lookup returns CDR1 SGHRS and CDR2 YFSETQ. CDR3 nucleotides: TGCGCCAGCAGCTCGGGGAGTATTTCCTATGAGCAGTTCTTC. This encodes CASSSGSISYEQFF.

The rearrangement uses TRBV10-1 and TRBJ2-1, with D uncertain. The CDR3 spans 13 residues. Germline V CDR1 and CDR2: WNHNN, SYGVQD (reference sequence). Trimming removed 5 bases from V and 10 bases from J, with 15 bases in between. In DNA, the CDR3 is TGCGCCAGCAGTCCGAAGGCCCCTCGGGAGCAGTTCTTC. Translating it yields CASSPKAPREQFF.

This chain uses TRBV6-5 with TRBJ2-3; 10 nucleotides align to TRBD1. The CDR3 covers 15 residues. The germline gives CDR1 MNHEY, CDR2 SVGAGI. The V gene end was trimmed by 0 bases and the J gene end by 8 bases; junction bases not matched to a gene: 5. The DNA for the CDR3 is TGTGCCAGCAGTTACTCCGGGACAGGGGTTAGTACGCAGTATTTT. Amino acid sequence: CASSYSGTGVSTQYF.

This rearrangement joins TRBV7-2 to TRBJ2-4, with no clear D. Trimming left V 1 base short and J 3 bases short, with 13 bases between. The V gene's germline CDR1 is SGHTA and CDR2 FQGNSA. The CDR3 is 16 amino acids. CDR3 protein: CASSLVAAGSKNIQYF. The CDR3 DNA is TGTGCCAGCAGCTTAGTGGCCGCAGGTAGCAAAAACATTCAGTACTTC.

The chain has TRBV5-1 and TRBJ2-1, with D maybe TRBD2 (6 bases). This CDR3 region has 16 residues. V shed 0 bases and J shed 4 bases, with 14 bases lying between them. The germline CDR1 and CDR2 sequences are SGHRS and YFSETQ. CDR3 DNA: TGCGCCAGCAGCTTGGCTACGGGAGTGGGTTACAATGAGCAGTTCTTC. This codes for CASSLATGVGYNEQFF.

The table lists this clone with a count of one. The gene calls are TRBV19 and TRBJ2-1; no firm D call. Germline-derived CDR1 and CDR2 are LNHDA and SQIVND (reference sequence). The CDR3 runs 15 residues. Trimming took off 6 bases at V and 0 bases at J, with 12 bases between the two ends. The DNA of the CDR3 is TGTGCCAGTAGCCCTCTTGTAGGCTCCTACAATGAGCAGTTCTTC. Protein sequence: CASSPLVGSYNEQFF.

DNA for the CDR3: TGTGCCAGCAGTACCTCGGCAGGGGGTTTCTATGGCTACACCTTC. This codes for CASSTSAGGFYGYTF. The chain couples TRBV28 to TRBJ1-2, with TRBD1 identical over 7 bases. Trimming cost V 5 bases and J 4 bases; bases outside gene matches: 10. Germline V CDR1 and CDR2: MDHEN, SYDVKM. The CDR3 runs 15 residues.

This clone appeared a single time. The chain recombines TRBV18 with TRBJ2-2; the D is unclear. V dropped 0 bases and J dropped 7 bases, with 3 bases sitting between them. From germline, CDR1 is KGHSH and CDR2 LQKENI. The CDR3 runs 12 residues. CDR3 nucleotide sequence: TGTGCCAGCTCACCACCCGGCGGGGAGCTGTTTTTT. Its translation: CASSPPGGELFF.

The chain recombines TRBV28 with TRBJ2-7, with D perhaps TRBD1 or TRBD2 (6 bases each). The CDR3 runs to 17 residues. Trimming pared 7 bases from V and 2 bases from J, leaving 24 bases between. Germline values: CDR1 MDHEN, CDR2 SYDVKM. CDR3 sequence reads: CASTSSGTDRLPYEQYF. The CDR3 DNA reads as TGTGCCAGCACCTCGTCGGGGACTGACAGGCTCCCCTACGAGCAGTACTTC.

This chain's CDR3 is CASSLGTGNQPQHF. The CDR3 nucleotides are TGTGCCAGCTCACTTGGGACAGGGAATCAGCCCCAGCATTTT. This chain joins TRBV18 and TRBJ1-5, with 9 bases that match TRBD1. Germline V gene sequence: CDR1 KGHSH, CDR2 LQKENI. The CDR3 is 14 amino acids. V lost 4 bases and J lost 4; bases outside the gene matches: 2.

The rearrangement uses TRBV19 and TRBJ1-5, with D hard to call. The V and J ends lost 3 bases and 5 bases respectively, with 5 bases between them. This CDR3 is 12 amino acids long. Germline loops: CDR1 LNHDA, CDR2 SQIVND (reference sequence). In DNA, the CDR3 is TGTGCCAGTAGTATCATGGATCAGCCCCAGCATTTT. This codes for CASSIMDQPQHF.